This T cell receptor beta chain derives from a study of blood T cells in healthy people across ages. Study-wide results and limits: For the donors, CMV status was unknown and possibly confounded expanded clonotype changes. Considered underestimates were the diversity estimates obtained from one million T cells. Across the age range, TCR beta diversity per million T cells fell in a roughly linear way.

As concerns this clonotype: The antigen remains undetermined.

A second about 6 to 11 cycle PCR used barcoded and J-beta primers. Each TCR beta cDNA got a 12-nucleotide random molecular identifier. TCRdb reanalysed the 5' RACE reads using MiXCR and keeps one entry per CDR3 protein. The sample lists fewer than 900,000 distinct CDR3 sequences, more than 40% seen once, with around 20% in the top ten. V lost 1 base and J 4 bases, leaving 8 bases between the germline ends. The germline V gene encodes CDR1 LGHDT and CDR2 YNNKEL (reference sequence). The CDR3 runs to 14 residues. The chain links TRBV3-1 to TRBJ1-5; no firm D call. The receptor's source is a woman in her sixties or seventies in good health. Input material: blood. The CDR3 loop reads CASSQARVNQPQHF. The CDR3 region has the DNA TGTGCCAGCAGCCAAGCTAGAGTGAATCAGCCCCAGCATTTT.